The clone carrying this T cell receptor (beta chain) appeared a few times. Its antigen remains unidentified. The data are from a study of cytomegalovirus exposure and HLA in healthy donors. PCR involved 60 Vbeta and 13 Jbeta primers. Per the authors' pipeline: An analysis performed later counted 73 million or so unique TCR beta chains (roughly 10 million of them shared). The table came from immunoSEQ multiplex PCR; TCRdb's copy has only in-frame clones and leaves some out. V, J and clone size reflect that table, while D and trimming were determined from the DNA. The repertoire has about 130,000 clones, around 81% of them found once; the top ten carry around 1.9%. All donors participated as healthy donors of bone marrow. Study conclusions and caveats: When analyzed later, a missense DCLRE1C variant was found to be linked to TCR beta V- and J-gene trimming.

The CDR3 is made up of 13 amino acids. The germline V gene encodes CDR1 LNHDA and CDR2 SQIVND (reference sequence). Trimming pared 3 bases from V and 7 bases from J, leaving 10 bases between. Input material: PBMCs. This receptor was taken from a woman in her forties or fifties in good health and CMV-seronegative. The rearrangement links TRBV19 to TRBJ1-5; a possible D gene is TRBD1 (5 bases). The CDR3 coding sequence is TGTGCCAGTAGTATCCAGGGCCACCAGCCCCAGCATTTT. Amino acids: CASSIQGHQPQHF.